These 28 T cell receptor beta chains were all obtained from the same sample, sequenced in a study of CD8+CD57+ T cells in acquired aplastic anemia. The template for TCR beta VDJ and CDR3 sequence profiling was genomic DNA. One entry per CDR3 protein, called by TCRdb with MiXCR from the reads. The repertoire holds about 190,000 distinct CDR3 sequences, with 48% as singletons. Patients who underwent sequencing had shown CD8+CD57+ cell expansion by flow cytometry. Sequencing input: sorted CD4+, CD8+, or CD8+CD57+ T cells (not recorded which) from PBMCs. These receptor sequences come from a human donor with aplastic anemia.

This clonotype was seen ten or more times. The chain employs TRBV7-9 and TRBJ1-4; D is ambiguous. The germline V gene has CDR1 SEHNR and CDR2 FQNEAQ (reference sequence). The CDR3 covers 15 residues. V lost 1 base and J 8 bases, leaving 14 bases between the germline ends. In DNA form, the CDR3 reads TGTGCCAGCAGCTTAGACGGCCATTCCTCAGAAAAACTGTTTTTT. Protein sequence: CASSLDGHSSEKLFF.

A few counts support this clonotype. V gene TRBV10-3 combines with J gene TRBJ2-5; D remains ambiguous. The CDR3 extends over 13 amino acids. Trimming took 3 bases from V and 5 from J, leaving 10 bases between them. CDR1 is ENHRY and CDR2 is SYGVKD in the germline V gene. For the CDR3, the DNA is TGTGCCATCAGTGATGGAGTGGTGGAGACCCAGTACTTC. Translated, it gives CAISDGVVETQYF.

This clonotype has just one count. The genes are TRBV19 and TRBJ2-7; D remains ambiguous. Trimming stripped 1 base from V and 2 bases from J, with 12 bases between. This CDR3 spans 15 amino acids. CDR1 and CDR2 (germline): LNHDA, SQIVND (reference sequence). CDR3 in DNA: TGTGCCAGTAGTATAGCGAGACGGAAGACCTACGAGCAGTACTTC. It codes for CASSIARRKTYEQYF.

At least ten counts were recorded for this clonotype. The rearrangement links TRBV11-2 to TRBJ1-2; TRBD1 aligns across 7 bases. Germline V gene lookup returns CDR1 SGHAT and CDR2 FQNNGV. V was clipped by 4 bases and J by 4 bases; unmatched bases: 9. The CDR3 contains 15 residues. CDR3: CASSSRPGQSYGYTF. Written as DNA, the CDR3 is TGTGCCAGCAGCTCCCGTCCGGGACAGAGCTATGGCTACACCTTC.

This clonotype was counted many times. The chain joins TRBV7-8 to TRBJ1-5; 7 bases map to TRBD1. With 1 base clipped from V and 7 bases from J, the junction kept 7 bases outside the gene matches. The CDR3 has 15 residues. Germline V CDR1 and CDR2: SGHVS, FQNEAQ. The CDR3 loop reads CASSLGDREIQPQHF. The CDR3 nucleotides read TGTGCCAGCAGCTTAGGGGACAGAGAGATCCAGCCCCAGCATTTT.

The V gene is TRBV24-1, the J gene TRBJ2-7, with a possible D match to TRBD2 (7 bases). The CDR3 loop spans 14 amino acids. Germline V gene data show CDR1 as KGHDR and CDR2 as SFDVKD. Trimming took off 5 bases at V and 7 bases at J, with 17 bases between the two ends. The CDR3 DNA sequence: TGTGCCACCAGTGCTAGGGGGGGGCCCTGGGAGCAGTACTTC. This sequence encodes CATSARGGPWEQYF.

On this clonotype itself: This is likely a read error, given that the CDR3 carries no conserved phenylalanine or tryptophan at its end. This chain uses TRBV20-1 with TRBJ2-7, with TRBD1 identical over 7 bases. Trimming took 1 base from V and 0 from J; bases not matched to a gene: 9. Germline loops: CDR1 DFQATT, CDR2 SNEGSKA (reference sequence). The CDR3 runs 16 residues. The CDR3 sequence is CSARAPTGSTSYEQYL. Written as DNA, the CDR3 is TGCAGTGCTAGAGCTCCGACAGGGTCAACCTCCTACGAGCAGTACCTC.

The CDR3 DNA sequence: TGCAGTGCCAGCAGCTTAGCGGGGATCACAGATACGCAGTATTTT. Protein: CSASSLAGITDTQYF. The V and J genes are TRBV20-1 and TRBJ2-3; 8 nucleotides agree with TRBD2. V lost 6 bases to trimming and J lost 2 bases; unmatched junction nucleotides: 10. The CDR3 is 15 residues long. Germline V gives CDR1 DFQATT, CDR2 SNEGSKA (reference sequence).

There are many counts of this clonotype. The chain employs TRBV5-6 and TRBJ1-6, with TRBD1 identical over 9 bases. V lost 4 bases to trimming and J lost 9 bases; unmatched junction nucleotides: 8. The CDR3 extends over 15 amino acids. Germline loops: CDR1 SGHDT, CDR2 YYEEEE. The CDR3 bases are TGTGCCAGCAGCCCGGACAGGGGAATGAGTTCACCCCTCCACTTT. Its protein product is CASSPDRGMSSPLHF.

The rearrangement uses TRBV2 and TRBJ1-2; perhaps TRBD1 as D (6 bases). This CDR3 is built from 13 residues. Trimming removed 7 bases at V and 4 bases at J, with 13 bases between. Germline values: CDR1 SNHLY, CDR2 FYNNEI. The DNA for the CDR3 is TGTGCCAGCAATTTAGGAGGGGGCTATGGCTACACCTTC. This codes for CASNLGGGYGYTF.

This clonotype has just a few counts. The V and J genes are TRBV10-3 and TRBJ1-2; 8 positions agree with TRBD1. Germline CDR1 is ENHRY and CDR2 is SYGVKD. The CDR3 is 11 amino acids. J lost 10 bases, V lost 8 bases, and 6 bases had no gene match. The CDR3 spells CAIGGQGVYTF. CDR3 DNA: TGTGCCATCGGCGGACAGGGAGTCTACACCTTC.

The rearrangement links TRBV28 to TRBJ1-2; 10 bases map to TRBD1. Trimming took 6 bases from V and 8 from J; bases not matched to a gene: 9. This CDR3 is built from 14 residues. Germline V lookup: CDR1 MDHEN, CDR2 SYDVKM. This chain's CDR3 is CASRSGTGAGGYTF. CDR3 nucleotides: TGTGCCAGCAGATCCGGGACAGGGGCTGGGGGCTACACCTTC.

V usage is TRBV11-1 and J usage is TRBJ2-7, with no clear D. The length of the CDR3 is 16 residues. Germline V gene data show CDR1 as SGHAT and CDR2 as FQDESV (reference sequence). Trimming removed 1 base at V and 0 bases at J, with 13 bases between. The DNA for the CDR3 is TGTGCCAGCAGCTTAGAAATCGGTTACGGCTCCTACGAGCAGTACTTC. Its protein product is CASSLEIGYGSYEQYF.

This chain connects TRBV24-1 to TRBJ2-1; TRBD2 agrees at 12 bases. The CDR3 is 13 amino acids. Germline V lookup: CDR1 KGHDR, CDR2 SFDVKD. J gave up 15 bases and V 4 bases, and 6 bases lay outside the gene matches. CDR3 DNA: TGTGCCACCAGTGACCCCGGGACTAGCGGGCGGTTCTTC. Its protein is CATSDPGTSGRFF.

In its sample, this clonotype was seen a few times. V is TRBV30 and J is TRBJ2-7, with 9 nucleotides matching TRBD1. This CDR3 is 14 amino acids long. From germline, CDR1 is GTSNPN and CDR2 SVGIG (reference sequence). V was pared by 4 bases and J by 1 base, with 5 bases of the junction left unmatched. CDR3 residues: CAWTRQGGSYEQYF. For the CDR3, the DNA is TGTGCCTGGACCAGACAGGGGGGGTCCTACGAGCAGTACTTC. Full variable domain (missing parts from reference TRBV30 and TRBJ2-7): SQTIHQWPATLVQPVGSPLSLECTVEGTSNPNLYWYRQAAGRGLQLLFYSVGIGQISSEVPQNLSASRPQDRQFILSSKKLLLSDSGFYLCAWTRQGGSYEQYFGPGTRLTVT.

This clonotype was seen many times. The chain is built from TRBV7-9 and TRBJ2-5; 7 bases are a match to TRBD2. This CDR3 region has 17 residues. The J segment lost 2 bases and the V segment lost 2 bases, leaving 11 bases of the junction unmatched. From germline, CDR1 is SEHNR and CDR2 FQNEAQ (reference sequence). As DNA, the CDR3 is TGTGCCAGCAGCTTAATGTCTAGCGGAAGATTGCAAGAGACCCAGTACTTC. Its protein is CASSLMSSGRLQETQYF. Together with reference TRBV7-9 and TRBJ2-5, the CDR3 gives the full variable domain: DTGVSQNPRHKITKRGQNVTFRCDPISEHNRLYWYRQTLGQGPEFLTYFQNEAQLEKSRLLSDRFSAERPKGSFSTLEIQRTEQGDSAMYLCASSLMSSGRLQETQYFGPGTRLLVL.

The rearrangement uses TRBV7-8 and TRBJ2-7; no clear D gene. The V gene's germline CDR1 is SGHVS and CDR2 FQNEAQ. V lost 2 bases and J lost 3, with 8 bases in between. The CDR3 runs 13 residues. Here the CDR3 DNA reads TGTGCCAGCAGCTTAAATAGGTTCTACGAGCAGTACTTC. Its translation: CASSLNRFYEQYF.

CDR3 region: CSAREWAGSSNEQFF. The CDR3 bases are TGCAGTGCTAGAGAATGGGCAGGGAGTAGCAATGAGCAGTTCTTC. This sequence joins TRBV20-1 and TRBJ2-1; D possibly uses TRBD1 or TRBD2 (5 bases each). This CDR3 is 15 amino acids long. Per germline, CDR1 DFQATT and CDR2 SNEGSKA (reference sequence). Trimming shortened V by 0 bases and J by 6 bases, and 15 bases separated the two germline ends.

V gene TRBV20-1 combines with J gene TRBJ2-3, with D possibly being TRBD1 (6 bases). From germline, CDR1 is DFQATT and CDR2 SNEGSKA (reference sequence). The V end was cut by 6 bases, the J end by 0 bases, with 13 bases between. The CDR3 length is 14 residues. CDR3 sequence (DNA): TGCAGTGCCCCCGGACAGTCAAGCACAGATACGCAGTATTTT. Translation gives CSAPGQSSTDTQYF.

Details on this clonotype: Just one base apart from a much larger clone, this may be a read error. The gene calls are TRBV5-1 and TRBJ2-5; D might be TRBD1 (6 bases). CDR3 length: 14 amino acids. Germline CDR1 and CDR2: SGHRS and YFSETQ. The V and J ends lost 3 bases and 2 bases respectively, with 11 bases between them. CDR3 nucleotides: TGCGCCAGCAGCTCCGGACAGCGGCAAGAGACCCAGTACTTC. Translating it yields CASSSGQRQETQYF.

The chain has TRBV10-3 and TRBJ1-5; D is uncertain. The germline gives CDR1 ENHRY, CDR2 SYGVKD. The CDR3 runs to 14 residues. V was shortened by 8 bases and J by 2 bases, with 13 bases between the two germline ends. The CDR3 nucleotides are TGTGCCATCGGTGGGTCTGGGGGCAATCAGCCCCAGCATTTT. Its translation is CAIGGSGGNQPQHF.

The chain combines TRBV5-1 with TRBJ2-4; D is ambiguous. Trimming shortened V by 0 bases and J by 0 bases, and 7 bases separated the two germline ends. CDR1 SGHRS and CDR2 YFSETQ come from the germline V gene. The CDR3 has 15 amino acids. The CDR3 sequence is CASSLGMTAKNIQYF. As DNA, the CDR3 is TGCGCCAGCAGCTTGGGGATGACAGCCAAAAACATTCAGTACTTC.

CDR3: CATSDQTGGDTEAFF. The CDR3 coding sequence is TGTGCCACCAGTGATCAGACAGGGGGTGACACTGAAGCTTTCTTT. This rearrangement joins TRBV24-1 to TRBJ1-1, with 9 bases matching TRBD1. The V segment lost 3 bases and the J segment 3 bases; nucleotides outside the gene matches: 4. Germline CDR1 and CDR2: KGHDR and SFDVKD. This CDR3 is 15 amino acids long.

This chain joins TRBV7-9 and TRBJ1-2; no reliable D call. V lost 3 bases and J 2 bases, leaving 7 bases between the germline ends. The CDR3 loop spans 13 amino acids. The V gene's germline CDR1 is SEHNR and CDR2 FQNEAQ (reference sequence). In DNA form, the CDR3 reads TGTGCCAGCAGCTTTGTACAGAACTATGGCTACACCTTC. Its translation is CASSFVQNYGYTF.

The chain uses TRBV20-1 and TRBJ2-5; D possibly uses TRBD1 or TRBD2 (7 bases each). The CDR3 is made up of 15 amino acids. V dropped 0 bases and J dropped 2 bases, with 13 bases sitting between them. Looked up from germline, CDR1 is DFQATT and CDR2 is SNEGSKA (reference sequence). The CDR3 region is CSARDPRGGQETQYF. CDR3 in DNA: TGCAGTGCTAGAGATCCCAGGGGGGGGCAAGAGACCCAGTACTTC.

The chain uses TRBV9 and TRBJ2-2; 11 bases line up with TRBD2. Trimming took 5 bases from V and 3 from J; bases not matched to a gene: 9. The CDR3 is made up of 17 amino acids. Germline assignment: CDR1 SGDLS and CDR2 YYNGEE. In DNA, the CDR3 is TGTGCCAGCAGGAAAATACCGGGACTAGCGGACACCGGGGAGCTGTTTTTT. This codes for CASRKIPGLADTGELFF.

This clonotype was seen more than once but under ten times. The chain recombines TRBV19 with TRBJ2-7; D may be TRBD1 (6 bases). The germline V gene encodes CDR1 LNHDA and CDR2 SQIVND (reference sequence). V was trimmed by 3 bases and J by 5 bases, leaving 11 bases between them. This CDR3 region has 13 residues. DNA of the CDR3: TGTGCCAGTAGTATTTGGGACAACGACGAGCAGTACTTC. Its translation: CASSIWDNDEQYF.

In its sample, this clonotype was seen many times. The V and J genes are TRBV6-5 and TRBJ1-2, with TRBD1 identical over 9 bases. CDR1 is MNHEY, CDR2 SVGAGI, per germline. CDR3 length equals 15 residues. Unmatched junction bases numbered 8, after V lost 1 base and J lost 8 bases. The CDR3 DNA follows: TGTGCCAGCAGTTACTTGAGCTGGGACAGGGCGGGCTACACCTTC. Its protein product is CASSYLSWDRAGYTF.